A selection of T cell receptor beta chains follows, all from one sample in a study of OX40 agonist ivuxolimab in advanced cancers. Sequenced by immunoSEQ multiplex PCR; TCRdb stores in-frame clones only, minus some. The sample includes 30,000 to 40,000 clones, about 83% of them seen just once. The sample in question was CD4+ or CD8+ T cells sorted from blood, obtained in a trial of the OX40 agonist ivuxolimab. The source is an adult with an advanced solid tumor such as melanoma, head and neck, liver or kidney cancer. Each CDR3 is given with its conserved first and last residue.

CDR3	V	J
CASSPLGGGWTGELFF	TRBV11-2	TRBJ2-2
CAWRQVGTEAFF	TRBV30	TRBJ1-1
CAIKSGTGLGEDGYTF	TRBV10-3	TRBJ1-2
CASSEHLYEQYF	TRBV6-1	TRBJ2-7
CSARVWGEQYF	TRBV20-1	TRBJ2-7
CASSLGAGVNYGYTF	TRBV5-4	TRBJ1-2
CSCGPGGWNTQYF	TRBV29-1	TRBJ2-3
CSVKTDGNTIYF	TRBV29-1	TRBJ1-3
CASSEFTGETYGYTF	TRBV6-1	TRBJ1-2
CASSPHRGRGTYEQYF	TRBV27	TRBJ2-7
CSGVEGNIQYF	TRBV29-1	TRBJ2-4
CASSQDRVNIQYF	TRBV4-1	TRBJ2-4
CASSATGTNTEAFF	TRBV18	TRBJ1-1
CASSPLPGQGARETQYF	TRBV5-1	TRBJ2-5
CASSLRRTAFPLHF	TRBV28	TRBJ1-6
CASNKQGAAYEQYF	TRBV27	TRBJ2-7
CASSLGQGSDGYTF	TRBV5-8	TRBJ1-2
CASSRTGGGNTEAFF	TRBV13	TRBJ1-1
CASSVQESSYNEQFF	TRBV2	TRBJ2-1
CASSYSNWGKGETQYF	TRBV6-5	TRBJ2-5
CASSPALSNQPQHF	TRBV18	TRBJ1-5
CASSLWTGGSTDTQYF	TRBV7-6	TRBJ2-3
CASSSRTLGDTQYF	TRBV7-3	TRBJ2-3
CASSLDREFEAFF	TRBV5-1	TRBJ1-1